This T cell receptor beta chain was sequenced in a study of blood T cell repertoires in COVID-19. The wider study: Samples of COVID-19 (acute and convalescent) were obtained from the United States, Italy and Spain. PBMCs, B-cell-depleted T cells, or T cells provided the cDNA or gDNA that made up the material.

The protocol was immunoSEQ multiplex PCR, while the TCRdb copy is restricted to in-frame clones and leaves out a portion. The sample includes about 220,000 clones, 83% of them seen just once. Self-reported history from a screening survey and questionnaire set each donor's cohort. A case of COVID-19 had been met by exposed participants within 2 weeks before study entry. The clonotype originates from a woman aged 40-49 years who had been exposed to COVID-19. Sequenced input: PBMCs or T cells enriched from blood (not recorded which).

This CDR3 is CASSEGTGGQETQYF. CDR3 sequence (DNA): TGTGCCAGCAGTGAGGGGACCGGGGGTCAAGAGACCCAGTACTTC. The V and J genes are TRBV6-1 and TRBJ2-5, with D maybe TRBD2 (6 bases). V was pared by 3 bases and J by 2 bases, with 13 bases between. This CDR3 has 15 amino acids. CDR1 is MNHNS, CDR2 SASEGT, per germline.